This T cell receptor beta chain was identified in a study of T-cell memory formation after mild COVID-19. Study results and caveats: CD4+ contracting clones were found mainly in CM and EM, and CD8+ ones in EMRA.

As to this clonotype: Its antigen is undetermined.

CDR3 length equals 15 residues. 5'RACE with constant-segment primers built TCRalpha and TCRbeta cDNA libraries with UMIs. TCRdb reanalysed the 5' RACE reads using MiXCR and keeps one entry per CDR3 protein. This table holds hundreds of thousands of distinct CDR3 sequences, 15% to 19% found once. The sequencing sample was made of PBMCs or a T cell subset sorted from them (not recorded which). This clonotype was sampled from an adult woman who had mild COVID-19 (a few samples of this study predate the infection). Cell type and time point are not known. This chain joins TRBV21-1 and TRBJ2-7; the table's D call TRBD2 went unverified against the DNA. TRBV21-1 corresponds to a pseudogene. CDR3 protein: CASGTSGASSYEQYF. DNA for the CDR3: TGTGCCAGCGGGACTAGCGGGGCCAGCTCCTACGAGCAGTACTTC.